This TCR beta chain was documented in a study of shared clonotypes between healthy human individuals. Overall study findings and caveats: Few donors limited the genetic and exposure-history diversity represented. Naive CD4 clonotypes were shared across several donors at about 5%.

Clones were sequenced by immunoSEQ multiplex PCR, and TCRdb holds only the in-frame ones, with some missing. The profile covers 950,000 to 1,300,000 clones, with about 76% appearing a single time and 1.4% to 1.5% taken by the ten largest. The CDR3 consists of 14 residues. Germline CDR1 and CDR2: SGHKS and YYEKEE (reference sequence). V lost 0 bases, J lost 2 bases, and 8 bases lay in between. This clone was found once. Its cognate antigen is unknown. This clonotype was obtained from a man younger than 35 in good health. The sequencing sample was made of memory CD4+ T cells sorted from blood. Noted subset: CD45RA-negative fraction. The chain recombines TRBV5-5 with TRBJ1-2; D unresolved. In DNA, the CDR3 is TGTGCCAGCAGCTTGGTTCCGGTAAACTATGGCTACACCTTC. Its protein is CASSLVPVNYGYTF.